This T cell receptor beta chain was obtained from a study of cytomegalovirus exposure and HLA in healthy donors. In regard to this clone: Its target is not known.

General study points: In an earlier analysis, in approximately 630 donors, most V segments appeared productive either ~87% or ~30% of the time. There were some public TCRs occurring in many donors, but most TCR sequences were rare.

It was with 60 Vbeta and 13 Jbeta primers that the PCR ran. TCRdb's table, derived via immunoSEQ multiplex PCR, lists solely in-frame clones and lacks some. The sample contains about 89,000 clones, 75% to 90% of which appear only once. The TCR comes from a man between 40 and 49 years old in good health and CMV-seropositive. Sequenced input: PBMCs.

CDR3 residues: CASSIEGGLAGGTYNEQFF. The CDR3 coding sequence is TGTGCCAGTAGTATAGAGGGTGGACTAGCGGGAGGGACCTACAATGAGCAGTTCTTC. The J gene is TRBJ2-1, the V gene TRBV19; 15 bases match TRBD2. Per germline, CDR1 LNHDA and CDR2 SQIVND (reference sequence). J lost 2 bases, V lost 0 bases, and 5 bases had no gene match. The CDR3 runs 19 residues.